The T cell receptor beta chain under discussion was sequenced for a study of cytotoxic CD8 clonotypes in ibrutinib-treated CLL. Study as a whole: Specimens for response were gathered following a median about a year of therapy, spanning 6 to 36.

The protocol was immunoSEQ multiplex PCR, while the TCRdb copy is restricted to in-frame clones and leaves out a portion. Here the sample spans fewer than 45,000 clones, roughly 49% being singletons. The specimen comprised PBMCs, sampled before ibrutinib treatment. The clonotype originates from a human donor with chronic lymphocytic leukemia.

The CDR3 region has the DNA TGCAGCGTTCGCGGTAGGGCCTACGAGCAGTACTTC. Protein: CSVRGRAYEQYF. The J gene is TRBJ2-7, the V gene TRBV29-1; D uncertain. The germline CDR1 and CDR2 sequences are SQVTM and ANQGSEA. CDR3 size: 12 residues. The germline V and J ends were trimmed by 5 bases and 2 bases, with 10 bases remaining between them.